The 22 T cell receptor beta chains below come from one sample, sequenced in a study of early T cells in non-severe SARS-CoV-2 infection. TCRdb passed the 5' RACE reads through MiXCR, listing each CDR3 protein once. This sample has 80,000 or so distinct CDR3 sequences, with about 12% found just once. The specimen was whole blood. These receptors originate from an adult who was a healthcare worker with PCR-confirmed SARS-CoV-2 infection or an uninfected control (not recorded which).

J is TRBJ2-2 and V is TRBV7-9; D is possibly TRBD2 (6 bases). CDR1 and CDR2 from the germline V gene are SEHNR and FQNEAQ (reference sequence). This CDR3 comprises 14 residues. Trimming took 3 bases from V and 3 from J, leaving 8 bases between them. CDR3 loop: CASSFGTDTGELFF. DNA of the CDR3: TGTGCCAGCAGCTTCGGGACTGACACCGGGGAGCTGTTTTTT.

This rearrangement joins TRBV29-1 to TRBJ1-1; no reliable D call. CDR1 and CDR2 (germline): SQVTM, ANQGSEA. V lost 7 bases to trimming and J lost 0 bases, with 3 bases between them. The length of the CDR3 is 10 residues. The CDR3 loop reads CSGVNTEAFF. Here the CDR3 DNA reads TGCAGCGGAGTGAACACTGAAGCTTTCTTT.

Note on this clonotype: A much larger clonotype is one base distant, so this may be a read error. The J gene is TRBJ2-1, the V gene TRBV4-2; no reliable D call. This CDR3 region has 15 residues. V gave up 4 bases and J gave up 6 bases, with 16 bases separating them. The germline V gene encodes CDR1 LGHNA and CDR2 YNFKEQ. The CDR3 sequence is CASSPLSERINEQFF. CDR3 sequence (DNA): TGTGCCAGCAGCCCCCTAAGCGAGAGAATCAATGAGCAGTTCTTC.

For the CDR3, the DNA is TGTGCCAGCGTACTAGCGGGAGACTACAATGAGCAGTTCTTC. Protein product: CASVLAGDYNEQFF. The rearrangement links TRBV28 to TRBJ2-1; the match to TRBD2 covers 11 bases. The CDR3 sequence is 14 residues long. Germline CDR1 MDHEN, CDR2 SYDVKM. With 8 bases clipped from V and 3 bases from J, the junction kept 3 bases outside the gene matches. The full variable domain, completed using reference TRBV28 and TRBJ2-1, is DVKVTQSSRYLVKRTGEKVFLECVQDMDHENMFWYRQDPGLGLRLIYFSYDVKMKEKGDIPEGYSVSREKKERFSLILESASTNQTSMYLCASVLAGDYNEQFFGPGTRLTVL.

This clonotype was observed a few times. The chain couples TRBV7-5 to TRBJ2-7; the table names TRBD2, a call not compared with the DNA. TRBV7-5 is classified as a pseudogene. The CDR3 spans 18 residues. CDR3 bases: TGTATCTCTGTTAGAGGGCCAATTACTCGGGGAAGCTCCTACGAGCAGTACTTC. Translation: CISVRGPITRGSSYEQYF.

Notes on this clonotype: Just one base apart from a much larger clone, this may be a read error. The V call is TRBV24-1, the J call TRBJ1-2; perhaps TRBD1 as D (6 bases). Germline CDR1 and CDR2: KGHDR and SFDVKD. The CDR3 consists of 13 residues. Trimming took 8 bases from V and 8 from J, leaving 17 bases between them. The CDR3 nucleotides read TGTGCCACCAACCAACAGGGTTTTACGGGCTACACCTTC. This sequence encodes CATNQQGFTGYTF.

The chain joins TRBV15 to TRBJ1-2; D is ambiguous. With 0 bases removed from V and 2 bases from J, the gap between germline ends came to 13 bases. CDR1 and CDR2 (germline): LNHNV, YYDKDF (reference sequence). The CDR3 sequence is 16 residues long. The CDR3 loop reads CATSRDGVYGNYGYTF. The CDR3 DNA sequence: TGTGCCACCAGCAGAGATGGGGTCTACGGAAACTATGGCTACACCTTC. Full variable domain (missing parts from reference TRBV15 and TRBJ1-2): DAMVIQNPRYQVTQFGKPVTLSCSQTLNHNVMYWYQQKSSQAPKLLFHYYDKDFNNEADTPDNFQSRRPNTSFCFLDIRSPGLGDTAMYLCATSRDGVYGNYGYTFGSGTRLTVV.

This rearrangement joins TRBV27 to TRBJ2-3; D not certain. Trimming took 5 bases from V and 0 from J, leaving 6 bases between them. The CDR3 has 13 amino acids. Germline V gene sequence: CDR1 MNHEY, CDR2 SMNVEV (reference sequence). CDR3 DNA: TGTGCCAGCAGTACACCTAGCACAGATACGCAGTATTTT. Translating it yields CASSTPSTDTQYF.

There are many counts of this clonotype. The V call is TRBV5-4, the J call TRBJ1-5; D is ambiguous. Germline CDR1 reads SGHNT; CDR2 reads YYREEE (reference sequence). The V gene lost 7 bases and the J gene lost 2 bases, with 7 bases spanning the gap. This CDR3 region has 12 residues. Here the CDR3 reads CASGERNQPQHF. CDR3 nucleotides: TGTGCCAGCGGGGAGCGCAATCAGCCCCAGCATTTT.

V usage is TRBV9 and J usage is TRBJ2-1; 7 nucleotides line up with TRBD1. The germline CDR1 and CDR2 sequences are SGDLS and YYNGEE. The CDR3 contains 13 residues. The ends lost 3 bases at V and 5 bases at J; junction bases unmatched: 2. As DNA, the CDR3 is TGTGCCAGCAGCGAGGGACAGAACAATGAGCAGTTCTTC. This codes for CASSEGQNNEQFF.

This clonotype was observed a few times. This rearrangement joins TRBV3-1 to TRBJ2-7; TRBD1 might be the D (5 bases). Trimming took off 0 bases at V and 11 bases at J, with 11 bases between the two ends. Germline V lookup: CDR1 LGHDT, CDR2 YNNKEL (reference sequence). The length of the CDR3 is 12 residues. The CDR3 sequence: CASSQEVAGKYF. The CDR3 region has the DNA TGTGCCAGCAGCCAAGAAGTGGCAGGGAAGTACTTC.

This clonotype was seen ten or more times. The rearrangement links TRBV7-2 to TRBJ2-3; perhaps TRBD2 as D (7 bases). This CDR3 contains 18 residues. Trimming pared 1 base from V and 0 bases from J, leaving 17 bases between. Germline V lookup: CDR1 SGHTA, CDR2 FQGNSA. CDR3 sequence: CASSLGGGGGLSTDTQYF. CDR3 nucleotide sequence: TGTGCCAGCAGCTTAGGTGGAGGGGGAGGGTTGAGCACAGATACGCAGTATTTT.

This clonotype showed up many times. V usage is TRBV6-5 and J usage is TRBJ1-1, with 11 bases that match TRBD1. Germline V gives CDR1 MNHEY, CDR2 SVGAGI. CDR3 length: 15 residues. V shed 2 bases and J 5 bases; nucleotides not matched to a gene: 4. The CDR3: CASSYAGTGGTEAFF. The CDR3 DNA follows: TGTGCCAGCAGTTACGCTGGGACAGGGGGAACTGAAGCTTTCTTT.

The sample holds many counts of this clonotype. V is TRBV12-3 or TRBV12-4 and J is TRBJ2-2; D may be TRBD2 (6 bases). V was shortened by 6 bases and J by 2 bases, with 19 bases between the two germline ends. The CDR3 length is 17 residues. The CDR3 spells CASSLLGGGLNTGELFF. The CDR3 bases are TGTGCCAGCAGCCTCCTGGGGGGAGGACTAAACACCGGGGAGCTGTTTTTT.

This clonotype was counted ten times or more. The chain combines TRBV19 with TRBJ2-2, with a tentative D call TRBD1 (6 bases). Germline V gene sequence: CDR1 LNHDA, CDR2 SQIVND (reference sequence). V shed 10 bases and J shed 3 bases, with 15 bases lying between them. There are 14 residues in the CDR3. CDR3 sequence: CATQTGQYTGELFF. DNA for the CDR3: TGTGCCACCCAGACAGGACAGTACACCGGGGAGCTGTTTTTT. Using reference TRBV19 and TRBJ2-2 for the parts outside the CDR3, the full variable domain is DGGITQSPKYLFRKEGQNVTLSCEQNLNHDAMYWYRQDPGQGLRLIYYSQIVNDFQKGDIAEGYSVSREKKESFPLTVTSAQKNPTAFYLCATQTGQYTGELFFGEGSRLTVL.

The chain uses TRBV3-1 and TRBJ1-6; unclear D gene. Per the germline V gene, CDR1 is LGHDT and CDR2 is YNNKEL (reference sequence). CDR3 length: 15 residues. Trimming left V 3 bases short and J 10 bases short, with 16 bases between. In nucleotides, the CDR3 is TGTGCCAGCAGCCATTTCGCAGGTGGCTTCTCACCCCTCCACTTT. Amino acids: CASSHFAGGFSPLHF. Drawing the rest from reference TRBV3-1 and TRBJ1-6, the complete variable domain is DTAVSQTPKYLVTQMGNDKSIKCEQNLGHDTMYWYKQDSKKFLKIMFSYNNKELIINETVPNRFSPKSPDKAHLNLHINSLELGDSAVYFCASSHFAGGFSPLHFGNGTRLTVT.

This clonotype was picked up a small number of times. This chain uses TRBV5-1 with TRBJ2-3; 9 nucleotides line up with TRBD2. V shed 0 bases and J 3 bases; nucleotides not matched to a gene: 5. The CDR3 is 16 residues long. In germline, CDR1 is SGHRS, CDR2 YFSETQ. The DNA for the CDR3 is TGCGCCAGCAGCTTGGGGCTAGCGGGGATAACAGATACGCAGTATTTT. Its translation: CASSLGLAGITDTQYF.

This clonotype was counted at least ten times. The J gene is TRBJ2-7, the V gene TRBV9, with no clear D. V shed 4 bases and J shed 5 bases, with 7 bases lying between them. CDR1 is SGDLS and CDR2 is YYNGEE in the germline V gene. CDR3 length: 11 residues. CDR3: CASSSRDEQYF. Here the CDR3 DNA reads TGTGCCAGCAGCTCGAGAGACGAGCAGTACTTC.

This clonotype was recorded at least ten times. The chain has TRBV11-2 and TRBJ2-7, with no clear D. The germline V and J ends were trimmed by 0 bases and 5 bases, with 5 bases remaining between them. This CDR3 comprises 12 residues. Germline values: CDR1 SGHAT, CDR2 FQNNGV. In nucleotides, the CDR3 is TGTGCCAGCAGCTTAGAAGGGAACGAGCAGTACTTC. Its translation: CASSLEGNEQYF.

This chain uses TRBV12-3 or TRBV12-4 with TRBJ2-7; TRBD1 matches 8 bases. V gave up 5 bases and J gave up 13 bases; unmatched junction bases: 13. CDR3 length: 13 residues. CDR3 loop: CASSPDRGLFYYF. DNA of the CDR3: TGTGCCAGCAGTCCAGACAGGGGACTTTTTTATTACTTC.

This clonotype was counted many times. CDR3 residues: CASSHNRGANTGELFF. CDR3 in DNA: TGTGCCAGCTCACACAACAGGGGAGCCAACACCGGGGAGCTGTTTTTT. The chain carries TRBV18 and TRBJ2-2, with 7 bases fitting TRBD1. This CDR3 is built from 16 residues. V gave up 4 bases and J gave up 2 bases; unmatched junction bases: 7. Germline CDR1 and CDR2: KGHSH and LQKENI.

The gene calls are TRBV28 and TRBJ1-6; 9 positions match TRBD1. This CDR3 has 14 amino acids. J was trimmed by 12 bases and V by 5 bases; bases with no gene match: 8. Germline V lookup: CDR1 MDHEN, CDR2 SYDVKM. The CDR3 reads CASSLRQGGLPLHF. CDR3 in DNA: TGTGCCAGCAGTCTAAGACAGGGGGGGTTACCCCTCCACTTT.